The 14 T cell receptor beta chains below all came from one sample that was sequenced in a study of cytomegalovirus exposure and HLA in healthy donors. PCR employed 60 Vbeta and 13 Jbeta primers. Sequenced by immunoSEQ multiplex PCR; TCRdb stores in-frame clones only, minus some. The data hold over 150,000 clones, with roughly nine tenths observed a single time. What was sequenced was PBMCs. Source of these receptors: a woman in her 30s in good health and CMV-seronegative.

This chain joins TRBV6-1 and TRBJ2-5, with 11 bases matching TRBD2. The DNA end is a closer match to TRBJ2-7, so the J assignment may be wrong. CDR1 and CDR2 (germline): MNHNS, SASEGT. This CDR3 region has 13 residues. CDR3 sequence: CATTSGSYYEQYF. DNA of the CDR3: TGTGCTACAACTAGCGGGAGTTACTACGAGCAGTACTTC.

This chain uses TRBV7-3 with TRBJ2-7, with TRBD2 identical over 9 bases. J gave up 5 bases and V 1 base, and 9 bases lay outside the gene matches. The CDR3 sequence is 16 residues long. Germline V gives CDR1 SGHTA, CDR2 FQGTGA. This chain's CDR3 is CASSLIGAGGPDEQYF. For the CDR3, the DNA is TGTGCCAGCAGCTTAATAGGGGCGGGAGGGCCGGACGAGCAGTACTTC.

V is TRBV15 and J is TRBJ2-3; TRBD1 aligns across 8 bases. The ends lost 0 bases at V and 7 bases at J; junction bases unmatched: 12. CDR1 is LNHNV, CDR2 YYDKDF, per germline (reference sequence). This CDR3 region has 17 residues. For the CDR3, the DNA is TGTGCCACCAGCAGAGATATCCGGGACAGGACAACATATACGCAGTATTTT. Translating gives CATSRDIRDRTTYTQYF.

The CDR3 protein is CSGPSGSGGAYEQYF. The CDR3 nucleotides are TGCAGCGGGCCCTCGGGGAGCGGGGGGGCCTACGAGCAGTACTTC. The chain recombines TRBV29-1 with TRBJ2-5; 10 bases are a match to TRBD2. The DNA end is more similar to TRBJ2-7, so the J call may be wrong. This CDR3 comprises 15 residues. Germline V gene data show CDR1 as SQVTM and CDR2 as ANQGSEA.

With regard to this clone: A junction boundary mismatches the germline segment, possibly from a read error. The rearrangement uses TRBV2 and TRBJ1-4; D perhaps matches TRBD1 (5 bases). Germline CDR1 reads SNHLY; CDR2 reads FYNNEI. This CDR3 comprises 14 residues. The CDR3 sequence is CASGTNRGNEILFF. The CDR3 DNA sequence: TGTGCCAGCGGGACGAACCGGGGGAATGAAATACTGTTTTTT. The variable domain in full, completed from reference TRBV2 and TRBJ1-4, reads EPEVTQTPSHQVTQMGQEVILRCVPISNHLYFYWYRQILGQKVEFLVSFYNNEISEKSEIFDDQFSVERPDGSNFTLKIRSTKLEDSAMYFCASGTNRGNEILFFGSGTQLSVL.

The chain uses TRBV18 and TRBJ2-1; 16 bases are a match to TRBD2. J lost 6 bases, V lost 4 bases, and 6 bases had no gene match. In germline, CDR1 is KGHSH, CDR2 LQKENI. CDR3 size: 17 residues. Here the CDR3 DNA reads TGTGCCAGCTCACAGGGACTAGCGGGGGGGCCCGGCAATGAGCAGTTCTTC. It yields the protein CASSQGLAGGPGNEQFF.

This clone was counted a few times. The chain is built from TRBV23-1 and TRBJ2-7; D not resolved. TRBV23-1 is known as an ORF, though its function is uncertain. This CDR3 comprises 13 residues. The ends were cut back, 4 bases at V and 4 bases at J, with 11 bases in the middle. CDR3 in amino acids: CASSPRSRYEQYF. CDR3 DNA sequence: TGCGCCAGCAGTCCGAGAAGCAGGTACGAGCAGTACTTC.

This clone turned up a few times. The CDR3 reads CASSAGQQSNSPLHF. The DNA for the CDR3 is TGTGCCAGCAGTGCCGGACAGCAAAGCAATTCACCCCTCCACTTT. The chain has TRBV6-1 and TRBJ1-6, with D possibly matching TRBD1 (6 bases). Trimming took 4 bases from V and 7 from J, leaving 14 bases between them. The CDR3 sequence is 15 residues long. Germline CDR1 MNHNS, CDR2 SASEGT.

This sequence joins TRBV19 and TRBJ1-6; D gene unclear. Deletions cut 2 bases from V and 13 bases from J, with 9 bases between. Germline lookup yields CDR1 LNHDA and CDR2 SQIVND (reference sequence). This CDR3 is 12 amino acids long. For the CDR3, the DNA is TGTGCCAGTAGTATAAAATTCGGGCCCCTCCACTTT. Residues: CASSIKFGPLHF.

The CDR3 DNA sequence: TGCGCCAGCACCGGACAGGGGGGGCCTGAAGCTTTCTTT. Encoded protein: CASTGQGGPEAFF. This chain links TRBV4-1 with TRBJ1-1; 10 bases are shared with TRBD1. Trimming took 7 bases from V and 6 from J; bases not matched to a gene: 5. CDR1 is MGHRA and CDR2 is YSYEKL in the germline V gene. CDR3 size: 13 residues.

This clone was found once. This sequence joins TRBV28 and TRBJ1-2; perhaps TRBD1 as D (6 bases). The V end was cut by 7 bases, the J end by 2 bases, with 20 bases between. This CDR3 comprises 16 residues. Germline V CDR1 and CDR2: MDHEN, SYDVKM. The CDR3 nucleotides read TGTGCCAGCAAGCCGACCAGGGGCAGACCCAACTATGGCTACACCTTC. Its protein is CASKPTRGRPNYGYTF.

This clone has only a few counts. V usage is TRBV19 and J usage is TRBJ1-1; D call uncertain. This CDR3 region has 16 residues. The V end lost 0 bases, the J end lost 1 base, and 12 bases lay between the germline ends. The germline CDR1 and CDR2 sequences are LNHDA and SQIVND (reference sequence). The CDR3 sequence is CASSIDTTRKNTEAFF. CDR3 DNA sequence: TGTGCCAGTAGTATAGATACGACTCGGAAGAACACTGAAGCTTTCTTT.

The J gene is TRBJ1-4, the V gene TRBV7-9; D possibly corresponds to TRBD1 (6 bases). The germline V gene encodes CDR1 SEHNR and CDR2 FQNEAQ (reference sequence). CDR3 length equals 16 residues. V lost 5 bases, J lost 1 base, and 14 bases lay in between. The CDR3 loop reads CASSPTQGLTNEKLFF. In nucleotides, the CDR3 is TGTGCCAGCAGCCCGACGCAGGGGCTAACTAATGAAAAACTGTTTTTT.

The V call is TRBV7-8, the J call TRBJ1-1; D is possibly TRBD1 (5 bases). V was shortened by 5 bases and J by 5 bases, with 18 bases between the two germline ends. Germline V CDR1 and CDR2: SGHVS, FQNEAQ. This CDR3 is built from 15 residues. CDR3 nucleotides: TGTGCCAGCAGCAGACGGACGGGGGGTGTAACTGAAGCTTTCTTT. Its translation is CASSRRTGGVTEAFF.